Each of the 4 T cell receptor beta chains below was sequenced from the same sample in a study of shared clonotypes between healthy human individuals. Sequencing was performed with immunoSEQ multiplex PCR; in TCRdb, only in-frame clones are kept and a portion is missing. This sample carries about 1 million clones, about 80% of them seen once, and the ten largest clones take roughly 1.4%. Sequenced: memory CD4+ T cells sorted from blood. Sample subset: CD45RA-negative fraction. The receptors originated from a young man in good health.

This CDR3 reads CASSPRGVSFTDTQYF. The CDR3 coding sequence is TGTGCCAGCAGTCCCCGGGGGGTATCCTTCACAGATACGCAGTATTTT. The gene calls are TRBV27 and TRBJ2-3; 7 nucleotides align to TRBD2. V was pared by 5 bases and J by 2 bases, with 10 bases of the junction left unmatched. This CDR3 comprises 16 residues. Germline CDR1 is MNHEY and CDR2 is SMNVEV (reference sequence).

The V call is TRBV2, the J call TRBJ1-1, with D maybe TRBD1 (5 bases). The CDR3 is made up of 12 amino acids. CDR1 SNHLY and CDR2 FYNNEI come from the germline V gene. The V gene lost 7 bases and the J gene lost 4 bases, with 10 bases spanning the gap. For the CDR3, the DNA is TGTGCCAGCATCCGGGGGGGCACTGAAGCTTTCTTT. This translates into CASIRGGTEAFF.

This chain links TRBV30 with TRBJ2-2, with 9 bases aligning to TRBD1. Trimming cost V 4 bases and J 3 bases; bases outside gene matches: 6. Germline CDR1 GTSNPN, CDR2 SVGIG (reference sequence). The CDR3 runs 15 residues. The DNA of the CDR3 is TGTGCCTGGAATAGGGACAGGGCGGACACCGGGGAGCTGTTTTTT. Residues: CAWNRDRADTGELFF.

The chain carries TRBV13 and TRBJ1-6; 7 positions agree with TRBD1. CDR1 is PRHDT and CDR2 is FYEKMQ in the germline V gene (reference sequence). Germline trimming cut 5 bases from V and 4 bases from J; bases unmatched to any gene: 11. This CDR3 region has 17 residues. CDR3 region: CASSPRGETGYNSPLHF. In nucleotides, the CDR3 is TGTGCCAGCAGCCCGAGAGGGGAGACAGGGTATAATTCACCCCTCCACTTT.